The clone carrying this TCR beta chain came up a few times. Each CDR3 protein is one row after TCRdb ran MiXCR on the RT-PCR reads. The sample contains more than 850,000 distinct CDR3 sequences, roughly 18% of which appear only once. These data belong to a study of patients and donors after allogeneic stem cell transplantation. Per germline, CDR1 MGHDK and CDR2 SYGVNS. With 4 bases removed from V and 9 bases from J, the gap between germline ends came to 13 bases. The CDR3 loop spans 12 amino acids. Sequenced: blood, either unsorted or a sorted T cell fraction (not recorded which). J is TRBJ2-7 and V is TRBV25-1; D call uncertain. The sequence derives from a human donor who was either an allogeneic HSCT recipient or a stem cell or donor lymphocyte infusion donor (not recorded which). It is not recorded whose cells these are; they may come from a transplant donor. This chain's CDR3 is CASSVANFRQYF. CDR3 in DNA: TGTGCCAGCAGTGTGGCAAATTTCCGGCAGTACTTC.